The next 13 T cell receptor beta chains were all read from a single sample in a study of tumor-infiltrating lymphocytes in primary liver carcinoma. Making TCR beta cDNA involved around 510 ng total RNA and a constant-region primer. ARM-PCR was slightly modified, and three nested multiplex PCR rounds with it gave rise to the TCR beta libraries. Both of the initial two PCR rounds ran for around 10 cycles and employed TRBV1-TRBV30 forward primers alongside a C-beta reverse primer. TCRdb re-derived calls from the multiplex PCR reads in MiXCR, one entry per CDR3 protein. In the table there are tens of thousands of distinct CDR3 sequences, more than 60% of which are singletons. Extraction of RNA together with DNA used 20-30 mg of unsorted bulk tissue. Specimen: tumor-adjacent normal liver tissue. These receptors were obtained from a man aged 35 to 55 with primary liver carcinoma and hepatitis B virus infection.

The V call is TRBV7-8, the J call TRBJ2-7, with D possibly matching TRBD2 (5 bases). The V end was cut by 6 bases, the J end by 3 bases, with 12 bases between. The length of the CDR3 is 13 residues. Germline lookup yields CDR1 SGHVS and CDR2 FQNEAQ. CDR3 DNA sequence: TGTGCCAGCAGTCCGGGATCCGACTACGAGCAGTACTTC. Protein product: CASSPGSDYEQYF.

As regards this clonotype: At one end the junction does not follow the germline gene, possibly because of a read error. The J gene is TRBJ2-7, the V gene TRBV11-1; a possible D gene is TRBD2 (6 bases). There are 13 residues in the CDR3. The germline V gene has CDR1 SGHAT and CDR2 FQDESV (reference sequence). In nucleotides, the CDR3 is TGTGCCAGGGGGGGAAAGCGATCCTACGAGCAATACTTC. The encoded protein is CARGGKRSYEQYF.

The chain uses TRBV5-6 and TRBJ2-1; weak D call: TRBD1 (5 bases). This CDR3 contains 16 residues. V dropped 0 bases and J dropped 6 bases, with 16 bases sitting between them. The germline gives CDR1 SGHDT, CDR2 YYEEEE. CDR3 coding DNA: TGTGCCAGCAGCTTGGAGGGGCAGAACTGCTTCAATGAGCAGTTCTTC. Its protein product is CASSLEGQNCFNEQFF.

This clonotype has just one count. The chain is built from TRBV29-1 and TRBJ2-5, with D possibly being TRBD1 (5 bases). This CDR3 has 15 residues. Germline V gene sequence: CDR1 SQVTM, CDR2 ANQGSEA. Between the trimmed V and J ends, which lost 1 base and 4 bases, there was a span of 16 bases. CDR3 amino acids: CSVEVEMGRAETQYF. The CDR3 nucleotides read TGCAGCGTTGAAGTGGAGATGGGGCGAGCAGAGACCCAGTACTTC. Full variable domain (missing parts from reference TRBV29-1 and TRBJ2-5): SAVISQKPSRDICQRGTSLTIQCQVDSQVTMMFWYRQQPGQSLTLIATANQGSEATYESGFVIDKFPISRPNLTFSTLTVSNMSPEDSSIYLCSVEVEMGRAETQYFGPGTRLLVL.

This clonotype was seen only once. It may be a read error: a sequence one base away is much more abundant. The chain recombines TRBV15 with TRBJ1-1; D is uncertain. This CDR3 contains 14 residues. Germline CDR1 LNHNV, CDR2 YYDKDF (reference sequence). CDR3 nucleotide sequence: TGTGCCACCAGCAGAGATCATGCGAGGACTGATGCTTTCTTT. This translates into CATSRDHARTDAFF.

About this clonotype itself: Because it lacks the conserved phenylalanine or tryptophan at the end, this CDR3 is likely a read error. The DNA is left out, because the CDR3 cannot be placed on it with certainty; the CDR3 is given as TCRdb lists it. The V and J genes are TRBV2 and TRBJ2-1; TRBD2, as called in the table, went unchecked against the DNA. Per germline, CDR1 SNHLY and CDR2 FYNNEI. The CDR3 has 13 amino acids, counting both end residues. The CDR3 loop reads CASTEGTYNEQIL.

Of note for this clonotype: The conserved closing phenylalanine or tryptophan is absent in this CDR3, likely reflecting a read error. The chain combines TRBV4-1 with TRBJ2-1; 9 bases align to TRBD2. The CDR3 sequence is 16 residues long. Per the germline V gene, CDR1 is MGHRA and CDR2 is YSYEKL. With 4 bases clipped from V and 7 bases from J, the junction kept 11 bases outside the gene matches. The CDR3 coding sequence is TGCGCCAGCAGCCGAGAATCGGCTAGCGGGGTAAATGAGCAGTTCTTA. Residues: CASSRESASGVNEQFL.

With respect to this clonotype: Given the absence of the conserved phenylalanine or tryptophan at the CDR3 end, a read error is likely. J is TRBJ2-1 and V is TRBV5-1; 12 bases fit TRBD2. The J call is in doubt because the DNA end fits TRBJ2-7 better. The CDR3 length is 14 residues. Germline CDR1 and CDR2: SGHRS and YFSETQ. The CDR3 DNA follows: TGCGCCAGCAGCACTAGCGGGGGGTACAATGAGCAGTACATC. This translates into CASSTSGGYNEQYI.

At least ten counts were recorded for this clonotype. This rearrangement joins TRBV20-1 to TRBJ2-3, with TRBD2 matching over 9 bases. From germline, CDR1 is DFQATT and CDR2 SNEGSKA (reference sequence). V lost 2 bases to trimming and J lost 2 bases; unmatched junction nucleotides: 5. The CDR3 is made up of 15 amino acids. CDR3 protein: CSARPLAGFTDTQYF. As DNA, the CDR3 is TGCAGTGCTAGACCCCTAGCGGGATTCACAGATACGCAGTATTTT.

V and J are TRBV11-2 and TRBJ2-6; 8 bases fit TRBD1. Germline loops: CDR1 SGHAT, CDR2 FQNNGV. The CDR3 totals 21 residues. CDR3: CVSSMRGDRGISLSGANVLTF. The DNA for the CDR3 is TGTGTCAGTAGCATGAGGGGAGACAGGGGCATTTCCCTCTCTGGGGCCAACGTCCTGACTTTC.

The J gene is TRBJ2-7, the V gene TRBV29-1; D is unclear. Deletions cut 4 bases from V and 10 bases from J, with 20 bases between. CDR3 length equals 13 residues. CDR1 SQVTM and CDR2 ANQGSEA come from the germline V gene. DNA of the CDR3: TGCAGCGTTGTGGTTCGGAACTCCTACGGCCAGTACTTC. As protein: CSVVVRNSYGQYF.

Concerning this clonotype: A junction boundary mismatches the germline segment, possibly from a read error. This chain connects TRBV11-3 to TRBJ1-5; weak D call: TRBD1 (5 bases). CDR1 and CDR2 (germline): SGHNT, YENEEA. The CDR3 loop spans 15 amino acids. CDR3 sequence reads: CTGSLDLGVAQPQHF. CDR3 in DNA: TGTACCGGCAGCTTAGATCTGGGGGTGGCTCAGCCACAGCATTTT.

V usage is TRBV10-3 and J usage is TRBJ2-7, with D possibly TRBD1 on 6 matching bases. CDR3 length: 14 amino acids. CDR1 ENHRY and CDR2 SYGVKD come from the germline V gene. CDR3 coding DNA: TGTGTCACCACCCCGACAGGCCTAGTAGACGAGCAGTACTTC. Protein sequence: CVTTPTGLVDEQYF.